This T cell receptor (beta chain) originates from a study of blood T cells in healthy people across ages. The CDR3 runs 13 residues. With 4 bases removed from V and 5 bases from J, the gap between germline ends came to 12 bases. Germline loops: CDR1 SGHRS, CDR2 YFSETQ. Only a few counts were recorded for this clonotype. A J-beta primer mix and a sample-barcoded 5' primer were used in a second PCR of about 7 to 12 cycles. TCRdb re-called the 5' RACE reads with MiXCR, one entry per CDR3 protein. The sample shows over a million distinct CDR3 sequences, less than 45% of them seen only once. The source of this sequence is a woman aged 18-29 years in good health. The genes are TRBV5-1 and TRBJ2-5; no clear D gene. Sample: blood. This CDR3 is CASSRKAEETQYF. The DNA for the CDR3 is TGCGCCAGCAGCCGTAAGGCGGAGGAGACCCAGTACTTC.